This entry lists 25 T cell receptor beta chains sequenced from one sample in a study of neurological immune-mediated disorders. A single record per CDR3 protein comes from TCRdb applying MiXCR to the 5' RACE reads. The sample has roughly 75,000 distinct CDR3 sequences, roughly 2.6% seen once. Sequenced input: PBMCs. These receptors were collected from a woman in her twenties or thirties with multiple sclerosis.

This clonotype has at least ten counts. The chain links TRBV12-3 or TRBV12-4 to TRBJ2-1; D possibly corresponds to TRBD1 (6 bases). The CDR3 has 15 residues. Deletions cut 0 bases from V and 4 bases from J, with 10 bases between. CDR3 DNA sequence: TGTGCCAGCAGTTTAGCACGGGACATATACAATGAGCAGTTCTTC. It specifies CASSLARDIYNEQFF.

This clonotype was detected ten times or more. The genes are TRBV9 and TRBJ2-7, with a tentative D call TRBD2 (6 bases). This CDR3 comprises 18 residues. Trimming removed 0 bases from V and 0 bases from J, with 19 bases in between. The V gene's germline CDR1 is SGDLS and CDR2 YYNGEE. CDR3 loop: CASSVGPGSGTGSYEQYF. CDR3 nucleotides: TGTGCCAGCAGCGTAGGCCCGGGCTCCGGGACTGGCTCCTACGAGCAGTACTTC.

This clonotype was counted at least ten times. The J gene is TRBJ2-1, the V gene TRBV12-3 or TRBV12-4, with 9 bases that match TRBD1. The CDR3 extends over 14 amino acids. V lost 5 bases, J lost 6 bases, and 5 bases stayed unmatched. The DNA of the CDR3 is TGTGCCAGCAGTATCCGACAGGGGGTCAATGAGCAGTTCTTC. It codes for CASSIRQGVNEQFF.

Ten or more counts support this clonotype. This rearrangement joins TRBV7-9 to TRBJ2-3; D is perhaps TRBD1 (6 bases). With 6 bases removed from V and 2 bases from J, the gap between germline ends came to 12 bases. CDR1 is SEHNR, CDR2 FQNEAQ, per germline (reference sequence). The CDR3 loop spans 14 amino acids. In DNA, the CDR3 is TGTGCCAGCAGGTCCGGGACATCCACAGATACGCAGTATTTT. Protein product: CASRSGTSTDTQYF.

This clonotype came up many times. An end of the junction does not agree with germline; a read error may underlie this. J is TRBJ2-2 and V is TRBV5-1; tentatively, D is TRBD2 (5 bases). The CDR3 sequence is 15 residues long. The germline gives CDR1 SGHRS, CDR2 YFSETQ. CDR3 DNA: TGCGCCAGCACCTTGCCCAGCGGCAACACCGGGGAGCTGTTTTTT. It translates to CASTLPSGNTGELFF. The full variable domain, completed using reference TRBV5-1 and TRBJ2-2, is KAGVTQTPRYLIKTRGQQVTLSCSPISGHRSVSWYQQTPGQGLQFLFEYFSETQRNKGNFPGRFSGRQFSNSRSEMNVSTLELGDSALYLCASTLPSGNTGELFFGEGSRLTVL.

This clonotype was detected ten times or more. The chain has TRBV5-1 and TRBJ1-1; TRBD1 aligns across 7 bases. CDR3 size: 17 residues. Per germline, CDR1 SGHRS and CDR2 YFSETQ. V dropped 4 bases and J dropped 1; count of bases not matched to a gene: 13. The CDR3 bases are TGCGCCAGCAGCACCACTACCTACAGGGGCCAGAACACTGAAGCTTTCTTT. Translating gives CASSTTTYRGQNTEAFF. The full variable domain, with the rest looked up from reference TRBV5-1 and TRBJ1-1, is KAGVTQTPRYLIKTRGQQVTLSCSPISGHRSVSWYQQTPGQGLQFLFEYFSETQRNKGNFPGRFSGRQFSNSRSEMNVSTLELGDSALYLCASSTTTYRGQNTEAFFGQGTRLTVV.

This clonotype has ten or more counts. The chain is built from TRBV10-3 and TRBJ2-3; 13 bases align to TRBD2. V shed 5 bases, J shed 7 bases, and the junction held 9 bases outside the gene matches. Germline V gives CDR1 ENHRY, CDR2 SYGVKD. The CDR3 is made up of 16 amino acids. CDR3 residues: CAISPGTSGEPYTQYF. In nucleotides, the CDR3 is TGTGCCATCAGTCCCGGGACTAGCGGGGAGCCTTATACGCAGTATTTT.

This clonotype was counted many times. The V and J genes are TRBV20-1 and TRBJ2-1, with D possibly TRBD1 on 7 matching bases. Germline V lookup: CDR1 DFQATT, CDR2 SNEGSKA (reference sequence). CDR3 length: 17 residues. Trimming removed 1 base from V and 5 bases from J, with 21 bases in between. CDR3: CSARVFRAGGSNNEQFF. The CDR3 bases are TGCAGTGCTAGAGTCTTTAGGGCAGGGGGGTCGAACAATGAGCAGTTCTTC.

Ten or more counts support this clonotype. The V gene is TRBV7-2, the J gene TRBJ2-7; tentatively, D is TRBD1 (5 bases). There are 13 residues in the CDR3. The V gene lost 2 bases and the J gene lost 1 base, with 6 bases spanning the gap. CDR1 SGHTA and CDR2 FQGNSA come from the germline V gene. This CDR3 is CASSLPGSYEQYF. For the CDR3, the DNA is TGTGCCAGCAGCTTACCAGGGTCCTACGAGCAGTACTTC.

This clonotype has a count of ten or more. The chain joins TRBV5-4 to TRBJ2-5; TRBD2 agrees at 7 bases. This CDR3 is 14 amino acids long. The ends lost 0 bases at V and 4 bases at J; junction bases unmatched: 3. The germline V gene encodes CDR1 SGHNT and CDR2 YYREEE (reference sequence). Here the CDR3 reads CASSLAGGPETQYF. The DNA for the CDR3 is TGTGCCAGCAGCTTGGCGGGGGGACCAGAGACCCAGTACTTC.

Ten or more counts support this clonotype. The chain has TRBV5-1 and TRBJ2-1, with 15 bases fitting TRBD2. Per germline, CDR1 SGHRS and CDR2 YFSETQ. Losses at the gene ends were 3 bases for V and 6 bases for J; bases not matched to a gene: 4. The CDR3 sequence is 16 residues long. CDR3 region: CASSWGLAGGRNEQFF. The CDR3 DNA sequence: TGCGCCAGCAGCTGGGGACTAGCGGGAGGTCGCAATGAGCAGTTCTTC.

This clonotype was picked up many times. The rearrangement uses TRBV20-1 and TRBJ2-7; 7 nucleotides align to TRBD2. The germline V gene encodes CDR1 DFQATT and CDR2 SNEGSKA (reference sequence). The V segment lost 2 bases and the J segment 6 bases; nucleotides outside the gene matches: 7. CDR3 size: 13 residues. The CDR3 sequence: CSARTGGSAEQYF. Written as DNA, the CDR3 is TGCAGTGCTAGAACAGGCGGGAGCGCCGAGCAGTACTTC.

This clonotype was counted many times. The V gene is TRBV20-1, the J gene TRBJ2-3, with D possibly TRBD2 on 6 matching bases. The CDR3 is 14 residues long. V was pared by 7 bases and J by 1 base, with 15 bases between. Germline V gene lookup returns CDR1 DFQATT and CDR2 SNEGSKA (reference sequence). The CDR3 DNA reads TGCAGTGGTGTGACCGGGAGTGGCACAGATACGCAGTATTTT. Amino acids: CSGVTGSGTDTQYF.

This clonotype came up many times. The junction does not match germline at one end; this may be a read error. The chain is built from TRBV7-7 and TRBJ2-1; TRBD2 might be the D (6 bases). Germline loops: CDR1 SSHAT, CDR2 FNYEAQ (reference sequence). The CDR3 has 15 residues. The CDR3 loop reads CASSLGSGEYNEQFF. The CDR3 nucleotides read TGTGCTAGCAGCTTGGGTAGCGGAGAGTACAATGAGCAGTTCTTC.

This clonotype occurred many times. The chain employs TRBV20-1 and TRBJ2-2; a possible D gene is TRBD2 (6 bases). The CDR3 is made up of 15 amino acids. Germline V gene sequence: CDR1 DFQATT, CDR2 SNEGSKA (reference sequence). The germline V and J ends were trimmed by 1 base and 10 bases, with 19 bases remaining between them. CDR3 protein: CSARASWDLSSELFF. The CDR3 DNA is TGCAGTGCTAGAGCGTCCTGGGACTTATCCTCGGAGCTGTTTTTT.

This clonotype was seen ten or more times. The chain joins TRBV29-1 to TRBJ2-1; D is ambiguous. Germline V gives CDR1 SQVTM, CDR2 ANQGSEA. The CDR3 covers 14 residues. V dropped 5 bases and J dropped 0 bases, with 11 bases sitting between them. The CDR3 DNA reads TGCAGCGTTTCTCGCGAAAGCTCCTACAATGAGCAGTTCTTC. Protein sequence: CSVSRESSYNEQFF.

This clonotype was detected ten times or more. The V and J genes are TRBV20-1 and TRBJ2-5, with D hard to call. The CDR3 loop spans 12 amino acids. Deletions cut 4 bases from V and 0 bases from J, with 6 bases between. Germline CDR1 and CDR2: DFQATT and SNEGSKA (reference sequence). CDR3 coding DNA: TGCAGTGCTACTTCGTACCAAGAGACCCAGTACTTC. It translates to CSATSYQETQYF.

At least ten counts were recorded for this clonotype. This rearrangement joins TRBV20-1 to TRBJ2-3; 10 positions match TRBD2. CDR3 length equals 16 residues. With V trimmed by 4 bases and J by 4 bases, 11 bases remained unmatched. Per germline, CDR1 DFQATT and CDR2 SNEGSKA (reference sequence). The CDR3 loop reads CSAIRLAGVVADTQYF. Written as DNA, the CDR3 is TGCAGTGCTATCCGGCTAGCGGGAGTCGTTGCAGATACGCAGTATTTT.

The sample holds many counts of this clonotype. The chain joins TRBV2 to TRBJ1-1; 9 bases align to TRBD1. V shed 4 bases and J 3 bases; nucleotides not matched to a gene: 15. The CDR3 contains 18 residues. Germline lookup yields CDR1 SNHLY and CDR2 FYNNEI. The CDR3: CASSVPIDRGVGDTEAFF. CDR3 DNA: TGTGCCAGCAGTGTTCCGATCGACAGGGGGGTCGGGGACACTGAAGCTTTCTTT.

There are many counts of this clonotype. This sequence joins TRBV6-5 and TRBJ1-5, with D possibly matching TRBD1 (5 bases). This CDR3 is built from 15 residues. V was clipped by 2 bases and J by 1 base, with 9 bases between them. CDR1 MNHEY and CDR2 SVGAGI come from the germline V gene. CDR3 in amino acids: CASSYGAASNQPQHF. The DNA for the CDR3 is TGTGCCAGCAGTTACGGGGCGGCGAGCAATCAGCCCCAGCATTTT.

This clonotype appeared a few times. The junction shows a germline mismatch at one end, possibly a read error. The CDR3 DNA is TGTGCCAGCAGCGTAGAGGCAGTTAATCAGCCCCAGAATTTT. As protein: CASSVEAVNQPQNF. The genes are TRBV9 and TRBJ1-5, with D uncertain. CDR3 length: 14 amino acids. Germline V gives CDR1 SGDLS, CDR2 YYNGEE.

This clonotype has a count of ten or more. J is TRBJ1-5 and V is TRBV5-6; D is unclear. The germline V gene has CDR1 SGHDT and CDR2 YYEEEE. V lost 0 bases to trimming and J lost 0 bases, with 1 base between them. CDR3 length equals 13 residues. CDR3 residues: CASSLGSNQPQHF. The CDR3 nucleotides read TGTGCCAGCAGCTTGGGTAGCAATCAGCCCCAGCATTTT.

This clonotype was counted ten times or more. The chain employs TRBV5-5 and TRBJ1-2; D is uncertain. CDR3 length: 12 amino acids. V lost 0 bases to trimming and J lost 7 bases, with 7 bases between them. CDR1 is SGHKS, CDR2 YYEKEE, per germline (reference sequence). CDR3 nucleotides: TGTGCCAGCAGCTTGGGAAGCTTTGGCTACACCTTC. This codes for CASSLGSFGYTF.

This clonotype occurred many times. The V gene is TRBV5-1, the J gene TRBJ2-3; 8 nucleotides line up with TRBD2. This CDR3 spans 14 amino acids. J gave up 4 bases and V 7 bases, and 8 bases lay outside the gene matches. Germline CDR1 reads SGHRS; CDR2 reads YFSETQ. CDR3 bases: TGCGCCAGCGGAACGGGGGGGGACCCAGATACGCAGTATTTT. Protein: CASGTGGDPDTQYF. Full variable domain (remainder filled in from reference TRBV5-1 and TRBJ2-3): KAGVTQTPRYLIKTRGQQVTLSCSPISGHRSVSWYQQTPGQGLQFLFEYFSETQRNKGNFPGRFSGRQFSNSRSEMNVSTLELGDSALYLCASGTGGDPDTQYFGPGTRLTVL.

This clonotype was seen ten or more times. The CDR3 is CASSPPHRGSNTEAFF. The CDR3 DNA reads TGTGCCAGCTCACCCCCTCACAGGGGGTCAAACACTGAAGCTTTCTTT. V is TRBV18 and J is TRBJ1-1, with 8 bases matching TRBD1. Germline CDR1 reads KGHSH; CDR2 reads LQKENI. The CDR3 consists of 16 residues. V dropped 3 bases and J dropped 2; count of bases not matched to a gene: 8.